One and the same sample provided the 17 T cell receptor beta chains below, sequenced in a study of cytotoxic CD8 clonotypes in ibrutinib-treated CLL. Assay used: immunoSEQ multiplex PCR; TCRdb lists only in-frame clones, some missing. This table holds approximately 92,000 clones, 70% to 80% found once. The specimen was PBMCs, collected after 24 months of ibrutinib treatment. All receptors derive from a human donor with chronic lymphocytic leukemia.

The rearrangement uses TRBV19 and TRBJ2-3; 14 bases match TRBD2. After removal of 6 bases from V and 1 base from J, the junction contained 0 bases not matched to a gene. CDR1 and CDR2 (germline): LNHDA, SQIVND (reference sequence). The CDR3 extends over 15 amino acids. In DNA, the CDR3 is TGTGCCAGTAGGGGACTAGCGGGGGGCACAGATACGCAGTATTTT. Translated, it gives CASRGLAGGTDTQYF.

This chain joins TRBV5-1 and TRBJ1-1; TRBD1 is a possible D gene (5 bases). The V gene's germline CDR1 is SGHRS and CDR2 YFSETQ. The CDR3 consists of 13 residues. Trimming shortened V by 1 base and J by 5 bases, and 9 bases separated the two germline ends. CDR3 coding DNA: TGCGCCAGCAGCTTGAACCAGGGTACTGAAGCTTTCTTT. It translates to CASSLNQGTEAFF.

The rearrangement uses TRBV7-2 and TRBJ1-5; the D is unclear. The V and J ends lost 7 bases and 6 bases respectively, with 16 bases between them. Germline CDR1 and CDR2: SGHTA and FQGNSA. The CDR3 sequence is 14 residues long. CDR3 in DNA: TGTGCCAGCACCCTTAGCGGAATCGGTCAGCCCCAGCATTTT. Translation: CASTLSGIGQPQHF.

The chain recombines TRBV5-4 with TRBJ2-5, with D unresolved. The germline CDR1 and CDR2 sequences are SGHNT and YYREEE (reference sequence). Trimming left V 6 bases short and J 5 bases short, with 8 bases between. The CDR3 has 11 amino acids. The CDR3 loop is CASNIGETQYF. The CDR3 DNA sequence: TGTGCCAGCAACATAGGGGAGACCCAGTACTTC.

The V gene is TRBV18, the J gene TRBJ1-1; 10 bases match TRBD1. Per germline, CDR1 KGHSH and CDR2 LQKENI. The CDR3 sequence is 14 residues long. V shed 2 bases, J shed 5 bases, and the junction held 2 bases outside the gene matches. In nucleotides, the CDR3 is TGTGCCAGCTCACCAGACAGGGGGCAAACTGAAGCTTTCTTT. Protein: CASSPDRGQTEAFF.

The J gene is TRBJ2-3, the V gene TRBV2; unclear D gene. The CDR3 spans 12 residues. In germline, CDR1 is SNHLY, CDR2 FYNNEI. V was shortened by 6 bases and J by 2 bases, with 6 bases between the two germline ends. This CDR3 reads CASRSDTDTQYF. The DNA of the CDR3 is TGTGCCAGCAGATCCGACACAGATACGCAGTATTTT.

A single count supports this clone. V gene TRBV19 combines with J gene TRBJ2-1, with D possibly called TRBD1 or TRBD2 (6 bases each). Deletions cut 6 bases from V and 1 base from J, with 19 bases between. The CDR3 covers 17 residues. The germline gives CDR1 LNHDA, CDR2 SQIVND (reference sequence). The DNA of the CDR3 is TGTGCCAGTAGGGCCGGGGGCGCAACATGGTCCTACAATGAGCAGTTCTTC. Encoded protein: CASRAGGATWSYNEQFF.

The rearrangement uses TRBV12-1 and TRBJ1-4. TRBV12-1 is described as a pseudogene. The CDR3 length is 14 residues. This chain's CDR3 is CASSFEPWGEKLFF. Written as DNA, the CDR3 is TGTGCCAGCAGCTTTGAACCGTGGGGTGAAAAACTGTTTTTT.

This CDR3 reads CAWKGLWKDTQYF. The CDR3 DNA follows: TGTGCCTGGAAGGGTCTGTGGAAAGATACGCAGTATTTT. V usage is TRBV30 and J usage is TRBJ2-3; D is undetermined. V was cut by 4 bases and J by 5 bases, with 13 bases left in between. This CDR3 is 13 amino acids long. Per germline, CDR1 GTSNPN and CDR2 SVGIG (reference sequence).

V is TRBV2 and J is TRBJ1-5, with a possible D match to TRBD1 (5 bases). Trimming took off 8 bases at V and 2 bases at J, with 7 bases between the two ends. The CDR3 sequence is 12 residues long. The germline V gene encodes CDR1 SNHLY and CDR2 FYNNEI. CDR3 loop: CASAQGNQPQHF. The CDR3 nucleotides read TGTGCCAGCGCACAGGGCAATCAGCCCCAGCATTTT. The full variable domain, rest sourced from reference TRBV2 and TRBJ1-5, is EPEVTQTPSHQVTQMGQEVILRCVPISNHLYFYWYRQILGQKVEFLVSFYNNEISEKSEIFDDQFSVERPDGSNFTLKIRSTKLEDSAMYFCASAQGNQPQHFGDGTRLSIL.

The chain combines TRBV4-1 with TRBJ1-4; no firm D call. CDR1 and CDR2 from the germline V gene are MGHRA and YSYEKL. The CDR3 spans 15 residues. V was clipped by 3 bases and J by 3 bases, with 11 bases between them. CDR3 coding DNA: TGCGCCAGCAGCCAGGCGGCAGGTTCTAATGAAAAACTGTTTTTT. Amino acid sequence: CASSQAAGSNEKLFF.

This rearrangement joins TRBV19 to TRBJ2-3; 11 bases are a match to TRBD2. CDR3 length equals 16 residues. V shed 5 bases, J shed 4 bases, and the junction held 8 bases outside the gene matches. The germline CDR1 and CDR2 sequences are LNHDA and SQIVND (reference sequence). The DNA for the CDR3 is TGTGCCAGTAGTCCTCCTAGCGGGAGGCTTTCAGATACGCAGTATTTT. Its translation: CASSPPSGRLSDTQYF.

This chain links TRBV28 with TRBJ2-7; perhaps TRBD1 as D (6 bases). CDR3 size: 12 residues. Per germline, CDR1 MDHEN and CDR2 SYDVKM. The ends were cut back, 5 bases at V and 4 bases at J, with 9 bases in the middle. CDR3 sequence reads: CASSQQGYEQYF. The CDR3 bases are TGTGCCAGCAGTCAACAGGGATACGAGCAGTACTTC.

The chain has TRBV9 and TRBJ2-4; TRBD2 matches at 10 bases. Trimming removed 0 bases from V and 5 bases from J; junction bases left unmatched: 5. The CDR3 covers 16 residues. CDR1 and CDR2 (germline): SGDLS, YYNGEE. Here the CDR3 DNA reads TGTGCCAGCAGCGTAGTTCCTAGCGGGGGAGAAAACATTCAGTACTTC. It encodes CASSVVPSGGENIQYF.

The chain joins TRBV5-4 to TRBJ2-5, with D unclear. Germline CDR1 SGHNT, CDR2 YYREEE (reference sequence). The V gene lost 2 bases and the J gene lost 1 base, with 12 bases spanning the gap. The CDR3 consists of 15 residues. CDR3 bases: TGTGCCAGCAGCTTTTTCTCGGTCAGCCAAGAGACCCAGTACTTC. Translated, it gives CASSFFSVSQETQYF.

The chain employs TRBV5-8 and TRBJ2-7; D is uncertain. CDR3 length equals 11 residues. Germline V gene data show CDR1 as SGHTS and CDR2 as YDEGEE. V was clipped by 4 bases and J by 2 bases, with 4 bases between them. In DNA form, the CDR3 reads TGTGCCAGCAGCATAGCCTACGAGCAGTACTTC. Protein sequence: CASSIAYEQYF.

The V gene is TRBV19, the J gene TRBJ2-3; D is perhaps TRBD2 (5 bases). This CDR3 region has 17 residues. The germline V and J ends were trimmed by 1 base and 0 bases, with 14 bases remaining between them. The germline V gene encodes CDR1 LNHDA and CDR2 SQIVND (reference sequence). The CDR3 nucleotides read TGTGCCAGTAGTATAGGAGGGTTCGGGGTTAGCACAGATACGCAGTATTTT. Translated: CASSIGGFGVSTDTQYF.